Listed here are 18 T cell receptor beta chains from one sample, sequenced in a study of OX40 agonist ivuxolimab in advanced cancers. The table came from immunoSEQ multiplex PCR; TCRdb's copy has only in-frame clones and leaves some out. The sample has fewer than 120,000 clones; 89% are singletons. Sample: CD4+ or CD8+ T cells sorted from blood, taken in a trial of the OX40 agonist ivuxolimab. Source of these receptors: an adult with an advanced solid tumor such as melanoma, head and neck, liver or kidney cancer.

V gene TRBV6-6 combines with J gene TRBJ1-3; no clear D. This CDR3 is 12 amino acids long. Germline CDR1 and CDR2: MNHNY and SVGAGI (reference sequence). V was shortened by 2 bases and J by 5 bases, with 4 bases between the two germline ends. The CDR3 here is CASSYRRNTIYF. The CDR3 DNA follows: TGTGCCAGCAGTTACAGAAGAAACACCATATATTTT.

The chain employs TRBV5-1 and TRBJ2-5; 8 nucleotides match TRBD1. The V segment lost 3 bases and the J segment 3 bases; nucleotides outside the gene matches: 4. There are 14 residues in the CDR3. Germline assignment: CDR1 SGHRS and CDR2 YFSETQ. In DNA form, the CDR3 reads TGCGCCAGCAGCTCCGGACAGGGCAAAGAGACCCAGTACTTC. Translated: CASSSGQGKETQYF.

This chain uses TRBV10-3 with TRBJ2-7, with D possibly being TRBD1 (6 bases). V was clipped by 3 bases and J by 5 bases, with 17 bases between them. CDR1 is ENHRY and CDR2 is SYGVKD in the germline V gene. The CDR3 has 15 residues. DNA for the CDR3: TGTGCCATCAGTGATCTAGGGGGAATTGGAGACGAGCAGTACTTC. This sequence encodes CAISDLGGIGDEQYF.

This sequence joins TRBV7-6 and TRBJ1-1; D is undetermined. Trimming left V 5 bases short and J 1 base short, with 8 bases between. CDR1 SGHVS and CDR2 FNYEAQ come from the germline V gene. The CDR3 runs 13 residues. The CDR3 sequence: CASSPGANTEAFF. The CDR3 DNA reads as TGTGCCAGCAGCCCCGGAGCGAACACTGAAGCTTTCTTT.

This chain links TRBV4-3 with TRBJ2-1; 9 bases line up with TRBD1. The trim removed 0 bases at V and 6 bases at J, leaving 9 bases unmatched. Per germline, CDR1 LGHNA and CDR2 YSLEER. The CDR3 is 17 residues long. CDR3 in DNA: TGCGCCAGCAGCCAAGAAGTAGTTGTGACAGGGGGCAATGAGCAGTTCTTC. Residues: CASSQEVVVTGGNEQFF.

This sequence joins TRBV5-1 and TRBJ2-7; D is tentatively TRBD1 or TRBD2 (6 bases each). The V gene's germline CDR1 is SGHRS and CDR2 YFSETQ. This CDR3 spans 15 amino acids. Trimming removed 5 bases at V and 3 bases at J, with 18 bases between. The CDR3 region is CASRSGALDDYEQYF. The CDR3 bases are TGCGCCAGCAGATCGGGGGCCCTGGACGACTACGAGCAGTACTTC.

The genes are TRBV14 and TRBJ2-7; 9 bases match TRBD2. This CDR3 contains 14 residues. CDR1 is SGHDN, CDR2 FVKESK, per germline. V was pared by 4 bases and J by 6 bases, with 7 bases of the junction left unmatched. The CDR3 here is CASSLTSGLGEQYF. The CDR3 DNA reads TGTGCCAGCAGCCTGACTAGCGGCCTTGGCGAGCAGTACTTC.

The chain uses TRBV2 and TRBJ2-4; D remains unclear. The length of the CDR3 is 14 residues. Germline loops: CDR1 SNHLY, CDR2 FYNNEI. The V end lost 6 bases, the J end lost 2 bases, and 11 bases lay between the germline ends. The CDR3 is CASSLDNTKNIQYF. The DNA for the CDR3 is TGTGCCAGCAGCCTAGATAATACCAAAAACATTCAGTACTTC.

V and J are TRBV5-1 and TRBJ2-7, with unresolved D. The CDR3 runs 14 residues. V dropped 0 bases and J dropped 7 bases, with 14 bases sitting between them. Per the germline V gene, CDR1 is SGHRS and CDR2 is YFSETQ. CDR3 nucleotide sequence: TGCGCCAGCAGCTTGGGGGTTACTACGGAGGAGCAGTACTTC. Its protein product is CASSLGVTTEEQYF.

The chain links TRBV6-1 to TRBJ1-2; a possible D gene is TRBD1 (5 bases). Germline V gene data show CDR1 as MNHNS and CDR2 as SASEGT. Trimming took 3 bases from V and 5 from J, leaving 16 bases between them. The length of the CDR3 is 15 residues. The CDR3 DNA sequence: TGTGCCAGCAGTGAGGGGCCATCCCGGGCGTATGGCTACACCTTC. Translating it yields CASSEGPSRAYGYTF.

CDR3 sequence (DNA): TGTGCCAGCAGCTCCACAGGGAGCACAGATACGCAGTATTTT. Encoded protein: CASSSTGSTDTQYF. The chain uses TRBV7-3 and TRBJ2-3, with D perhaps TRBD1 (6 bases). The V end lost 4 bases, the J end lost 0 bases, and 8 bases lay between the germline ends. CDR3 size: 14 residues. Per the germline V gene, CDR1 is SGHTA and CDR2 is FQGTGA.

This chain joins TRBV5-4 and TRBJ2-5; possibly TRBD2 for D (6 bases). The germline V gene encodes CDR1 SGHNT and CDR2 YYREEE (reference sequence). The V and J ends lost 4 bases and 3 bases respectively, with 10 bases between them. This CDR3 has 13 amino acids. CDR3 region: CASSPTGEETQYF. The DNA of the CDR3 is TGTGCCAGCAGCCCTACGGGGGAAGAGACCCAGTACTTC. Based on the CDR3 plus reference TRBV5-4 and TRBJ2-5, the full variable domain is ETGVTQSPTHLIKTRGQQVTLRCSSQSGHNTVSWYQQALGQGPQFIFQYYREEENGRGNFPPRFSGLQFPNYSSELNVNALELDDSALYLCASSPTGEETQYFGPGTRLLVL.

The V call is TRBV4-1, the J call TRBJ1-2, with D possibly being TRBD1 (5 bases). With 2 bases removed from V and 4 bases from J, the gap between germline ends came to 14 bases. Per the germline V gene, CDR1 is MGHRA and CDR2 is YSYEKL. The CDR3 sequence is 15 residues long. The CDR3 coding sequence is TGCGCCAGCAGCCAACATCAACAGGCTTCCTATGGCTACACCTTC. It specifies CASSQHQQASYGYTF.

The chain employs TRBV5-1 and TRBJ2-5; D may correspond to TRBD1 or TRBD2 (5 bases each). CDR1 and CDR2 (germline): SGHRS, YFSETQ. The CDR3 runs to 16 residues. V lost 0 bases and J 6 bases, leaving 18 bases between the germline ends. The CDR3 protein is CASSLAGTSLLQTQYF. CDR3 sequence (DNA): TGCGCCAGCAGCTTGGCTGGGACCTCATTATTGCAGACCCAGTACTTC.

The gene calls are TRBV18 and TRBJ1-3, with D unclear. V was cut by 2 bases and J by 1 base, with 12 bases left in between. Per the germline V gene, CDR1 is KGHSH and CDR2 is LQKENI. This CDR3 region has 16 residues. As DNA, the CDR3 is TGTGCCAGCTCACCAAATGCCCCGGGGTCTGGAAACACCATATATTTT. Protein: CASSPNAPGSGNTIYF.

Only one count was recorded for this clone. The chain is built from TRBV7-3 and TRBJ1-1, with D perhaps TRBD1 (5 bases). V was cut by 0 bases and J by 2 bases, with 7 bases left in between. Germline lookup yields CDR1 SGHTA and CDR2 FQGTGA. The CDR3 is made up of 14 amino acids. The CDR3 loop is CASSLTQGNTEAFF. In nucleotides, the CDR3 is TGTGCCAGCAGCTTAACGCAGGGAAACACTGAAGCTTTCTTT. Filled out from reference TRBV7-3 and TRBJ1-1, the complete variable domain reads GAGVSQTPSNKVTEKGKYVELRCDPISGHTALYWYRQSLGQGPEFLIYFQGTGAADDSGLPNDRFFAVRPEGSVSTLKIQRTERGDSAVYLCASSLTQGNTEAFFGQGTRLTVV.

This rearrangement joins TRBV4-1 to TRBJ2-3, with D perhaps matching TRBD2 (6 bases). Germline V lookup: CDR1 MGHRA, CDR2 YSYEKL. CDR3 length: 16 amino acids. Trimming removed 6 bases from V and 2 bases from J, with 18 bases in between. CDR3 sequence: CASSLGGEAFTDTQYF. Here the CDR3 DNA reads TGCGCCAGCAGTCTCGGTGGGGAGGCCTTCACAGATACGCAGTATTTT.

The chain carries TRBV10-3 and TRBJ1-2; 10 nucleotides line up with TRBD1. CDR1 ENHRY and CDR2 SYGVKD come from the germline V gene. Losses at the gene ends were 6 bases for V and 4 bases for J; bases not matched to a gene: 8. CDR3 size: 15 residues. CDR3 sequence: CAIRLSDRGGYGYTF. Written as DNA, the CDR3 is TGTGCCATCAGACTCTCGGACAGGGGGGGCTATGGCTACACCTTC.